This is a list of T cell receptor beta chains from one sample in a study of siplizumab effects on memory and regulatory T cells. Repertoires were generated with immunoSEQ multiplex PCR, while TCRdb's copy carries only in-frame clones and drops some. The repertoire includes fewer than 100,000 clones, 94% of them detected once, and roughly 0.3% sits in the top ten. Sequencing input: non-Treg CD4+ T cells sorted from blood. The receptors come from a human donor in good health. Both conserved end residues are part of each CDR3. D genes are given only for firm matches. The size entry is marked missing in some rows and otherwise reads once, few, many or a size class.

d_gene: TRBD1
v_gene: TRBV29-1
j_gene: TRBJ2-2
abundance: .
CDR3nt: TGCAGCGTCCGGACAGGGGGCACCGGGGAGCTGTTTTTT
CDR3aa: CSVRTGGTGELFF

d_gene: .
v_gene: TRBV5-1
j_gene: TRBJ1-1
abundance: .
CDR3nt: TGCGCCAGCAGCTTGGGAGACAGTTTAGGCACTGAAGCTTTCTTT
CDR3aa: CASSLGDSLGTEAFF

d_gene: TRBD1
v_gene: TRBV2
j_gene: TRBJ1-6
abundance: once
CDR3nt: TGTGCCAGCAGTGGACAGGGATTTGATAATTCACCCCTCCACTTT
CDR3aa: CASSGQGFDNSPLHF

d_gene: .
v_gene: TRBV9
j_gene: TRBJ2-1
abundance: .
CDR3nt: TGTGCCAGCAGCGTACAATCGAGGGGGATCTTTGAGCAGTTCTTC
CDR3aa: CASSVQSRGIFEQFF

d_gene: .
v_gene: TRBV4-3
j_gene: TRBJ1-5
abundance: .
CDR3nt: TGCGCCAGCAGCCAAGAAGCGGGACACGGCCAGCCCCAGCATTTT
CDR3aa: CASSQEAGHGQPQHF

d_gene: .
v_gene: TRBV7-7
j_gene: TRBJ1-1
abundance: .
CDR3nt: TGTGCCCTTGGGCAGAACACTGAAGCTTTCTTT
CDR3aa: CALGQNTEAFF

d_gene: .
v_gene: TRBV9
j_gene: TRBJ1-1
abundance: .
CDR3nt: TGTGCCAGCAGCGTCGACAAACACACTGAAGCTTTCTTT
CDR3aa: CASSVDKHTEAFF

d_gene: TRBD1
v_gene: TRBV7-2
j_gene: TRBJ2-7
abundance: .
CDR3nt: TGTGCCAGCAGCCCCAGGGGGTCCTACGAGCAGTACTTC
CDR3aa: CASSPRGSYEQYF

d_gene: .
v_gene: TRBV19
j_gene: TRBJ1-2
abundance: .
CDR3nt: TGTGCCAGTAGTCCAGGGTCGGGGATCTTGGGCTACACCTTC
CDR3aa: CASSPGSGILGYTF

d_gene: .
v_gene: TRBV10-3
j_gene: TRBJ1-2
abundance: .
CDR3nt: TGTGCCATCAGTGATCTGGGTACCGTTTATGGCTACACCTTC
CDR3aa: CAISDLGTVYGYTF

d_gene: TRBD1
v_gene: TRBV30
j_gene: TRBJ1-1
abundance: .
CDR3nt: TGTGCCTGCCACAGGGGATTAGTAACTGAAGCTTTCTTT
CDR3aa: CACHRGLVTEAFF

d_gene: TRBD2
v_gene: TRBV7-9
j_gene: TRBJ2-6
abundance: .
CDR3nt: TGTGCCAGCAGCCTTAGCGGGAGGATCCAGGGGGCCAACGTCCTGACTTTC
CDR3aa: CASSLSGRIQGANVLTF

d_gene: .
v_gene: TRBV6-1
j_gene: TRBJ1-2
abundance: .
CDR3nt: TGTGCCAGCAGTAAACTTGTGGAAGGGTCCTATGGCTACACCTTC
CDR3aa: CASSKLVEGSYGYTF

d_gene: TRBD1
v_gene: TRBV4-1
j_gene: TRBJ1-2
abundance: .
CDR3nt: TGCGCCAGCTCCCGCGGACAGGGGGAGTTCTCTCTCTTC
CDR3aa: CASSRGQGEFSLF

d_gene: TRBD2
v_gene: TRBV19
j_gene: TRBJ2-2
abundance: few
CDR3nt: TGTGCCAGTAGTAGGGGACTAGCGGCGAACACCGGGGAGCTGTTTTTT
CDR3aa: CASSRGLAANTGELFF

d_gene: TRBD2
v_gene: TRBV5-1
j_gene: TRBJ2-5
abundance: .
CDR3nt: TGCGCCAGCAGCTTGGGTCTAGCGGGACAAGAGACCCAGTACTTC
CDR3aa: CASSLGLAGQETQYF

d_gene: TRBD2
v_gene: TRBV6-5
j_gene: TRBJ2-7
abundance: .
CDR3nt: TGTGCCAGCAGTTCCGGGACTAGCGGAAACTACGAGCAGTACTTC
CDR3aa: CASSSGTSGNYEQYF

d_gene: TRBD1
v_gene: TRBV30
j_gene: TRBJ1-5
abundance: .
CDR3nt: TGTGCCTGGAGCCAGACAGGGGCTCAGCCCCAGCATTTT
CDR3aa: CAWSQTGAQPQHF

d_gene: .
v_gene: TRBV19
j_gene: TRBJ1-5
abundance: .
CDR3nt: TGTGCCAGTAGTATCTTTGATAGCAATCAGCCCCAGCATTTT
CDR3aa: CASSIFDSNQPQHF

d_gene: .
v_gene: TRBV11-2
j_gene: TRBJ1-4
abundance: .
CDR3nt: TGTGCCAGCAGCGTAATTGGTCGTAGGGGGGGTGGTGAAAAACTGTTTTTT
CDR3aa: CASSVIGRRGGGEKLFF

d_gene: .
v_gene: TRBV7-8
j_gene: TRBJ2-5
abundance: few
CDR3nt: TGTGCCAGCAGCTTATCTCGAGAGACCCAGTACTTC
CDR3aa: CASSLSRETQYF

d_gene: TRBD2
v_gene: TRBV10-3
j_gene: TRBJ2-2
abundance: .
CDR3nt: TGTGCCATCGGCTGGACTAGCGGGGGGGCCGCGAACACCGGGGAGCTGTTTTTT
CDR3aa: CAIGWTSGGAANTGELFF

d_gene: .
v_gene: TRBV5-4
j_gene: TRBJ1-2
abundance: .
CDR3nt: TGTGCCAGCAGCCCAACTCCGGGACCAACGAGGGGCTACACCTTC
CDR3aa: CASSPTPGPTRGYTF

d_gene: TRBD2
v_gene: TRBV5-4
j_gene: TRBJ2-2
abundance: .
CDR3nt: TGTGCCAGCAGCCAGGGGACTAGCGGGAGCGGGACCGGGGAGCTGTTTTTT
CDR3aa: CASSQGTSGSGTGELFF

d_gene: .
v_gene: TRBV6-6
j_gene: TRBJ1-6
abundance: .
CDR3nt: TGTGCCAGCAGTTACCAAACAGGGACAAATTCACCCCTCCACTTT
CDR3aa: CASSYQTGTNSPLHF

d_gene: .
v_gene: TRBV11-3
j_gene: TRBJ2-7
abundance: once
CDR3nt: TGTGCCAGCAGCTCCCGTACCTGGGAATCCTACGAGCAGTACTTC
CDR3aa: CASSSRTWESYEQYF

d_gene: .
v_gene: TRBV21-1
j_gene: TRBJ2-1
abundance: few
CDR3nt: TGTGCCAGCAGCAAAGTTCGTGGGGACACCTACAATGAGCAGTTCTTC
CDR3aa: CASSKVRGDTYNEQFF

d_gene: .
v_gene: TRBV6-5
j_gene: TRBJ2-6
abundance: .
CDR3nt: TGTGCCAGCAGTTACGACTCTGGGGCCAACGTCCTGACTTTC
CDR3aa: CASSYDSGANVLTF

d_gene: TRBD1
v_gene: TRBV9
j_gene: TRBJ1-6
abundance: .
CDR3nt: TGTGCCAGCAGCGCAGCGGGACAGGTCGGGAATTCACCCCTCCACTTT
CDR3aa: CASSAAGQVGNSPLHF

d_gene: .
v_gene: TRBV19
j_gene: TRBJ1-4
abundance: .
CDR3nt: TGTGCCAGCACCGACAGCGGTGGGGGGAAACTGTTTTTT
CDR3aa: CASTDSGGGKLFF

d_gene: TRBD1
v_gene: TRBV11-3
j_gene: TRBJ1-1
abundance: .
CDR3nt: TGTGCCAGCAGCCCTCCTCCGGGACAGGGGGCTATGACGAACACTGAAGCTTTCTTT
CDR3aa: CASSPPPGQGAMTNTEAFF

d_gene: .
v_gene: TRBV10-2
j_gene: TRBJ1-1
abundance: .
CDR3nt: TGCGCCAGCAGAAATCAGGGGAACACTGAAGCTTTCTTT
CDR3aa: CASRNQGNTEAFF

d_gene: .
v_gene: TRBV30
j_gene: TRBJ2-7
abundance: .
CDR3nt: TGTGCCTGGAGTGTACGGAGGACCTTCTCCTACGAGCAGTACTTC
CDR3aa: CAWSVRRTFSYEQYF

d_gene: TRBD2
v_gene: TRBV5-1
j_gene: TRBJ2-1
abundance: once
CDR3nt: TGCGCCAGCAGCCGTTTTCGGAGCGGGGGGGCCAATGAGCAGTTCTTC
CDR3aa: CASSRFRSGGANEQFF

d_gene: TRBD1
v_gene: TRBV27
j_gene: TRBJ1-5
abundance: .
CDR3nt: TGTGCCAGCAGGGGACAGGGTTACAATCAGCCCCAGCATTTT
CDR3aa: CASRGQGYNQPQHF

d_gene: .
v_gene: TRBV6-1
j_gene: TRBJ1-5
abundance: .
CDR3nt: TGTGCCAGCAGCGACAGGTTCGGCAATCAGCCCCAGCATTTT
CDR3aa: CASSDRFGNQPQHF

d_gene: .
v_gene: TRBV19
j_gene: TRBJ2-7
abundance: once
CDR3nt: TGTGCCAGTAGTATAGCGGGGGGCCTCTACGAGCAGTACTTC
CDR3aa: CASSIAGGLYEQYF

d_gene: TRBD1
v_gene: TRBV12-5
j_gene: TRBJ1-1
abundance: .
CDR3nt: TGTGCTAGTGCCTTAACAGGGGGCACTGAAGCTTTCTTT
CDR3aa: CASALTGGTEAFF

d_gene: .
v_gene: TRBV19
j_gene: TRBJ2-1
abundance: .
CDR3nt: TGTGCCAGTAGTATACGCGCCTCACGAGAGCAGTTCTTC
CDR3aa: CASSIRASREQFF

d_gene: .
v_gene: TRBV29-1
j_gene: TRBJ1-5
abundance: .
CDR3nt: TGCAGCGTTGTACTGGGCAGGGATCAGCCCCAGCATTTT
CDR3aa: CSVVLGRDQPQHF

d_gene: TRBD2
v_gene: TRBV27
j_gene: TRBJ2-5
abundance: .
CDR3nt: TGTACGCCCTCTTGTCAGCGGGAGTTCGTGTGGGGAGAGACCCAGTACTTC
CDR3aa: CTPSCQREFVWGETQYF

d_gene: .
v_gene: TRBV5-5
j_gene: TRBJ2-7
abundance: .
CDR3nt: TGTGCCAGCAGCTTGGAGGCATCTCACCGGCGCGAGCAGTACTTC
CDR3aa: CASSLEASHRREQYF

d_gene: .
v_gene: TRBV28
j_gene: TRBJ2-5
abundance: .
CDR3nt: TGTGCCAGTAGGGGGACGGCCCAGTACTTC
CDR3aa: CASRGTAQYF

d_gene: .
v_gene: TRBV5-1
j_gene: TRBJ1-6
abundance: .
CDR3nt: TGCGCCAGCAGCTTGGGACAGCAAAATTCACCCCTCCACTTT
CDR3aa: CASSLGQQNSPLHF

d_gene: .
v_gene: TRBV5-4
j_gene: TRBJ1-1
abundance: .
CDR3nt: TGTGCCAGCAGCTTGGCCAATTTCCCTGAAGCTTTCTTT
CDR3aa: CASSLANFPEAFF

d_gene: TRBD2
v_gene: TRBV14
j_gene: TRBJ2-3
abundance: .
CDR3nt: TGTGCCAGCAGCCAAACGGAGCTAGCGGGGTTGACTAGCACAGATACGCAGTATTTT
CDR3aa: CASSQTELAGLTSTDTQYF

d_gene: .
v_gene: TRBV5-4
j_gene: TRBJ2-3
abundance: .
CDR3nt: TGTGCCAGCAGACACGGGACTAGCACAGATACGCAGTATTTT
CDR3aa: CASRHGTSTDTQYF

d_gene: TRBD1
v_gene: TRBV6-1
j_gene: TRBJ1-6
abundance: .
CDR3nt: TGTGCCAGCAGTGAGAGGACAGGGGGCTTTGGTTCACCCCTCCACTTT
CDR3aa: CASSERTGGFGSPLHF

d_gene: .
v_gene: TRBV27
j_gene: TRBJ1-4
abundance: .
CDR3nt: TGTGCCAGCAGGGAGCGGCAGGGAACTAATGAAAAACTGTTTTTT
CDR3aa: CASRERQGTNEKLFF

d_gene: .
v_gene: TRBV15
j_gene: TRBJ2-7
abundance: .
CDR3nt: TGTGCCACCAGCAGAGGGACAGAGTACTACGAGCAGTACTTC
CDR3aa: CATSRGTEYYEQYF

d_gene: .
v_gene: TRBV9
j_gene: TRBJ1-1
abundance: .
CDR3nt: TGTGCCAGCGGGCCGATACAGGGACCGAACACTGAAGCTTTCTTT
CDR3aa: CASGPIQGPNTEAFF